The sample holds a few counts of the clone carrying this T cell receptor beta chain. This sample was taken from a study of T cells in Graves' hyperthyroidism and ophthalmopathy. The trim removed 6 bases at V and 1 base at J, leaving 7 bases unmatched. Germline V gene lookup returns CDR1 KGHSH and CDR2 LQKENI. The CDR3 loop spans 15 amino acids. There were TCR beta CDR3 regions amplified from RNA transcripts. HTBI primers were the set used in a first-round RT-PCR of the TCR CDR3. TCRdb reprocessed the multiplex PCR reads via MiXCR and lists one record per CDR3 protein. This table has around 600,000 distinct CDR3 sequences, roughly 15% appearing once. Subjects with ophthalmopathy showed a Clinical Activity Score no lower than 3, a NOSPECS grade no lower than 4, and a duration shorter than 3 months. Clinical symptoms, serum thyroxine, TRAb, thyroid ultrasound and orbital computed tomography informed diagnoses. The PBMCs were sourced from fresh peripheral blood (more than 9 ml).

Sequencing was performed on blood. The genes are TRBV18 and TRBJ1-1, with 8 bases lining up with TRBD1. The source is a woman between 50 and 59 years old with Graves' ophthalmopathy. The CDR3 nucleotides are TGTGCCAGCTCCATTTCCGGGACAGGGAACACTGAAGCTTTCTTT. Protein: CASSISGTGNTEAFF.